This is a list of T cell receptor beta chains from one sample in a study of cytomegalovirus exposure and HLA in healthy donors. Libraries were prepared by immunoSEQ multiplex PCR; TCRdb keeps only in-frame clonotypes and omits some of them. The table lists some 140,000 clones, over 70% of them singletons. The sequenced sample was PBMCs. Every receptor here comes from a man aged 25-45 years in good health and CMV-seronegative. CDR3s include the opening cysteine and the closing phenylalanine or tryptophan. The D gene is left open where the match is weak. Only part of the rows carry a size: once, few, many, or a class if the clone is expanded.

length | J | size | V | D | DNA | CDR3
13 | TRBJ2-1 | . | TRBV13 | TRBD2 | TGTGCCAGCAGGCGGACTAGCCGTAATGAGCAGTTCTTC | CASRRTSRNEQFF
16 | TRBJ1-1 | . | TRBV6-1 | . | TGTGCCAGCAGTGAAGCGGCCGAACCAATGAACACTGAAGCTTTCTTT | CASSEAAEPMNTEAFF
11 | TRBJ1-1 | . | TRBV28 | . | TGTGCCGGCAGGAGATACACTGAAGCTTTCTTT | CAGRRYTEAFF
13 | TRBJ2-5 | . | TRBV6-6 | . | TGTGCCAGCACACAGGCAGGCCAAGAGACCCAGTACTTC | CASTQAGQETQYF
12 | TRBJ1-1 | . | TRBV7-9 | . | TGTGCCAGCAACCCCGGCGGGCAAGAAGCTTTCTTT | CASNPGGQEAFF
13 | TRBJ2-5 | . | TRBV7-9 | TRBD1 | TGTGCCAGCAGGTCAGGGGGCAAGGAGACCCAGTACTTC | CASRSGGKETQYF
14 | TRBJ2-7 | . | TRBV13 | . | TGTGCCAGCAGCTCCCTAGTCTCTCACTACGAGCAGTACTTC | CASSSLVSHYEQYF
14 | TRBJ1-1 | . | TRBV2 | . | TGTGCCATCCAATCATCCGGACTACGGACTGAAGCTTTCTTT | CAIQSSGLRTEAFF
14 | TRBJ1-1 | . | TRBV7-9 | TRBD1 | TGTGCCAGCAGCTCACAGGGGGTGAACACTGAAGCTTTCTTT | CASSSQGVNTEAFF
15 | TRBJ2-6 | . | TRBV2 | TRBD1 | TGTGCCAGCAGGACAGGGATTGAAGGGGCCAACGTCCTGACTTTC | CASRTGIEGANVLTF
12 | TRBJ2-7 | . | TRBV7-9 | . | TGTGCCAGCAGCCCCCGGGTCTACGAGCAGTACTTC | CASSPRVYEQYF
14 | TRBJ2-5 | . | TRBV6-5 | TRBD2 | TGTGCCAGCAGTTACCCGGGACTACTCGGGACCCAGTACTTC | CASSYPGLLGTQYF
13 | TRBJ2-3 | . | TRBV15 | TRBD2 | TGTGCCACCAGCAGCGGGGGGGGAGATACGCAGTATTTT | CATSSGGGDTQYF
15 | TRBJ1-6 | . | TRBV30 | . | TGTGCCTGGAGTGTAAGACAGGTGGACAATTCACCCCTCCACTTT | CAWSVRQVDNSPLHF
12 | TRBJ1-2 | . | TRBV2 | TRBD1 | TGTGCCAGCACCGTTCAGGGGGCTGGCTACACCTTC | CASTVQGAGYTF
12 | TRBJ2-2 | . | TRBV7-9 | TRBD2 | TGTGCCAGCAGCTCGGGACTAGGGGAGCTGTTTTTT | CASSSGLGELFF
12 | TRBJ1-5 | . | TRBV19 | . | TGTGCCAGTAGTCCTCTATCTCAGCCCCAGCATTTT | CASSPLSQPQHF
14 | TRBJ1-1 | . | TRBV10-3 | . | TGTGCCATCAGTGAGTCTGGACAGAACACTGAAGCTTTCTTT | CAISESGQNTEAFF
16 | TRBJ2-2 | . | TRBV5-6 | TRBD2 | TGTGCCAGCAGCTTGGAAGCGGGGGGCCACGTGAGGGAGCTGTTTTTT | CASSLEAGGHVRELFF
16 | TRBJ2-7 | few | TRBV7-2 | TRBD2 | TGTGCCAGCAGCTTAGAGCCTAGCGGGGGAGGCTACGAGCAGTACTTC | CASSLEPSGGGYEQYF
15 | TRBJ1-1 | . | TRBV19 | TRBD1 | TGTGCCAGTAGGGATGACAGGGGAGGGAACACTGAAGCTTTCTTT | CASRDDRGGNTEAFF
16 | TRBJ2-7 | . | TRBV27 | TRBD1 | TGTGCCCATAACGCCCGGGACAGGGGGCTACAGAGGGAGCAGTACTTC | CAHNARDRGLQREQYF
15 | TRBJ2-1 | . | TRBV10-2 | TRBD2 | TGCGCCAGCAGTGAGTGGCGGGGGGGCTTGAATGAGCAGTTCTTC | CASSEWRGGLNEQFF
19 | TRBJ2-3 | . | TRBV4-2 | TRBD2 | TGTGCCAGCAGCTCGGGACTAGCGGGGGTTTCAACCCGGGCAGATACGCAGTATTTT | CASSSGLAGVSTRADTQYF
13 | TRBJ1-3 | few | TRBV5-4 | TRBD1 | TGTGCCAGCAGCCAGACAGGGGGAAACACCATATATTTT | CASSQTGGNTIYF
12 | TRBJ2-7 | . | TRBV29-1 | . | TGCAGCGTTAGACAAGGCTCCTACGAGCAGTACTTC | CSVRQGSYEQYF
14 | TRBJ1-6 | . | TRBV5-8 | . | TGTGCCAGCTTACGGGACACCCATAATTCACCCCTCCACTTT | CASLRDTHNSPLHF
17 | TRBJ2-2 | . | TRBV7-3 | TRBD1 | TGTGCCAGCAGCTTAATTCGGGGACAGGGGGCTGCCGGGGAGCTGTTTTTT | CASSLIRGQGAAGELFF
17 | TRBJ2-1 | . | TRBV19 | TRBD1 | TGTGCCAGTAGTACCACTACGGACAGGGCAGGGTTCGATGAGCAGTTCTTC | CASSTTTDRAGFDEQFF
17 | TRBJ2-3 | . | TRBV6-4 | . | TGTGCCAGCCGACCTCTCCGGGACACCTATTACACAGATACGCAGTATTTT | CASRPLRDTYYTDTQYF
15 | TRBJ1-3 | . | TRBV5-1 | TRBD1 | TGCGCCAGCAGCTGGGGGGACAGGGCAATGGACACCATATATTTT | CASSWGDRAMDTIYF
14 | TRBJ1-2 | . | TRBV28 | TRBD1 | TGTGCCAGCAGCCCCCGGGACAGGGGTTCCGGCTACACCTTC | CASSPRDRGSGYTF
15 | TRBJ1-1 | . | TRBV6-5 | TRBD1 | TGTGCCAGCAGTAACCGGGGACAGAAGAACACTGAAGCTTTCTTT | CASSNRGQKNTEAFF
15 | TRBJ1-5 | . | TRBV9 | . | TGTGCCAGCAGCGCCGGGGACACCGGAGTAGAGCCCCAGCATTTT | CASSAGDTGVEPQHF
11 | TRBJ1-2 | few | TRBV11-2 | . | TGTGCCAGCAGCTTCAGGGGTGGCTACACCTTC | CASSFRGGYTF
16 | TRBJ2-1 | . | TRBV11-2 | . | TGTGCCAGCAGCTTAGTTCCTAGCAACGCCTACAATGAGCAGTTCTTC | CASSLVPSNAYNEQFF
14 | TRBJ2-3 | . | TRBV6-5 | TRBD2 | TGTGCCAGCAGTCCGGGGGGGTCCGGAGATACGCAGTATTTT | CASSPGGSGDTQYF
16 | TRBJ2-7 | few | TRBV6-5 | TRBD2 | TGTGCCAGCAGTTTCCAAGGACTAGCGGGGGAGTACGAGCAGTACTTC | CASSFQGLAGEYEQYF
15 | TRBJ2-2 | . | TRBV5-1 | TRBD1 | TGCGCCAGCCAAGGACAGGGGGCTAGCACCGGGGAGCTGTTTTTT | CASQGQGASTGELFF
16 | TRBJ1-5 | . | TRBV6-6 | TRBD1 | TGTGCCAGCAAAACACCGGGACAGGGTTCCAGACAGCCCCAGAATTTT | CASKTPGQGSRQPQNF
12 | TRBJ2-7 | once | TRBV7-2 | . | TGTGCCAGCAGCCATACAGGTAACGAGCAGTACTTC | CASSHTGNEQYF
14 | TRBJ1-2 | once | TRBV30 | TRBD1 | TGTGCCTGGAGAGGTACAGGGGGCGGCGGAGGCTACACCTTC | CAWRGTGGGGGYTF
13 | TRBJ1-1 | few | TRBV9 | . | TGTGCCAGCACCTACCTGATGAACACTGAAGCTTTCTTT | CASTYLMNTEAFF
16 | TRBJ2-7 | . | TRBV7-9 | . | TGTGCCAGCAGCTTAGGCTGGGGCCGCTCGTCCTACGAGCAGTACTTC | CASSLGWGRSSYEQYF
13 | TRBJ2-1 | few | TRBV7-8 | . | TGTGCCAGCAGCTTCGAGCGGGCAATTGAGCAGTTCTTC | CASSFERAIEQFF
14 | TRBJ2-7 | once | TRBV7-9 | . | TGTGCCAGCAGCACAGGCGGGGCTAGCTACGAGCAGTACTTC | CASSTGGASYEQYF